These 26 T cell receptor beta chains share one sample of origin, sequenced in a study of beta chain features in type 1 diabetes. No antigen is known for these receptors. Sequencing targeted expressed TCRB transcripts, as all isolated RNA had been reverse transcribed. Here immunoSEQ multiplex PCR was the method, and the copy in TCRdb shows in-frame clones only, minus some. The table has more than 300,000 clones, 8.5% to 10% seen once. Study-level results: The study found moderately but significantly shorter TCRB CDR3s in all four CD4+ subsets of Type 1 diabetes patients.

Sequenced material: central memory CD4+ T cells from blood. The receptors derive from a man aged 25-45 years with type 1 diabetes.

This clone was seen many times. V is TRBV29-1 and J is TRBJ1-5, with 8 bases lining up with TRBD1. Germline CDR1 SQVTM, CDR2 ANQGSEA. The CDR3 length is 14 residues. V was pared by 7 bases and J by 0 bases, with 5 bases of the junction left unmatched. The CDR3 spells CSAITGGSNQPQHF. The CDR3 coding sequence is TGCAGCGCGATCACAGGGGGTAGCAATCAGCCCCAGCATTTT. Drawing the rest from reference TRBV29-1 and TRBJ1-5, the complete variable domain is SAVISQKPSRDICQRGTSLTIQCQVDSQVTMMFWYRQQPGQSLTLIATANQGSEATYESGFVIDKFPISRPNLTFSTLTVSNMSPEDSSIYLCSAITGGSNQPQHFGDGTRLSIL.

This chain joins TRBV10-3 and TRBJ2-1, with 9 nucleotides matching TRBD2. Trimming at V came to 10 bases and at J to 5 bases, leaving 18 bases not matched to a gene. The CDR3 extends over 17 amino acids. Germline V gene data show CDR1 as ENHRY and CDR2 as SYGVKD. DNA of the CDR3: TGTGCCAGCAGGTCCAATCGGGCGGGAGGGTTGAACAATGAGCAGTTCTTC. Amino acid sequence: CASRSNRAGGLNNEQFF.

V usage is TRBV23-1 and J usage is TRBJ2-7; TRBD2 agrees at 11 bases. TRBV23-1 is designated an ORF whose function remains uncertain. CDR3 length: 15 residues. J gave up 0 bases and V 6 bases, and 4 bases lay outside the gene matches. The CDR3 loop is CASSPLAGGSYEQYF. CDR3 nucleotides: TGCGCCAGCAGCCCGCTAGCGGGAGGCTCCTACGAGCAGTACTTC.

This clone was counted ten times or more. The chain joins TRBV10-3 to TRBJ2-3, with D tentatively TRBD1 (6 bases). The CDR3 totals 13 residues. V was shortened by 6 bases and J by 3 bases, with 10 bases between the two germline ends. Per the germline V gene, CDR1 is ENHRY and CDR2 is SYGVKD. This CDR3 is CAISRGQTDTQYF. The CDR3 DNA follows: TGTGCCATCAGCAGGGGTCAAACAGATACGCAGTATTTT.

About this clone itself: The conserved phenylalanine or tryptophan is not found at the CDR3 terminus, so this likely reflects a read error. This chain connects TRBV7-9 to TRBJ2-7; maybe TRBD2 (5 bases). Germline CDR1 SEHNR, CDR2 FQNEAQ (reference sequence). The CDR3 has 16 residues. Trimming removed 6 bases from V and 0 bases from J, with 18 bases in between. CDR3 sequence reads: CASSFGRRESSYEQYL. For the CDR3, the DNA is TGTGCCAGCAGTTTTGGTAGACGGGAAAGCTCCTACGAGCAGTACCTC.

The rearrangement joins TRBV6-5 to TRBJ2-5, with TRBD1 as a possible D gene (5 bases). In germline, CDR1 is MNHEY, CDR2 SVGAGI. The CDR3 has 12 residues. V shed 6 bases and J shed 7 bases, with 12 bases lying between them. The CDR3 is CASRTVKGTQYF. The CDR3, as DNA: TGTGCCAGCAGGACAGTGAAGGGGACCCAGTACTTC.

This clone has a handful of counts. The chain uses TRBV27 and TRBJ1-2; unclear D gene. Germline V gene sequence: CDR1 MNHEY, CDR2 SMNVEV (reference sequence). Trimming shortened V by 9 bases and J by 0 bases, and 11 bases separated the two germline ends. The CDR3 loop spans 13 amino acids. The CDR3 region has the DNA TGTGCCAGTAGCGGCACACCTAACTATGGCTACACCTTC. The encoded protein is CASSGTPNYGYTF.

At least ten counts were recorded for this clone. The chain couples TRBV10-3 to TRBJ2-6; weak D call: TRBD1 (5 bases). CDR1 ENHRY and CDR2 SYGVKD come from the germline V gene. The CDR3 has 15 residues. V dropped 6 bases and J dropped 4 bases, with 13 bases sitting between them. The CDR3, as DNA: TGTGCCATCAGCCATACAGGTTCAGGGGCCAACGTCCTGACTTTC. Residues: CAISHTGSGANVLTF.

This clone was seen more than once but under ten times. The CDR3 spells CASSLRVGYNEQFF. CDR3 bases: TGTGCCAGCAGCCTTCGGGTGGGGTACAATGAGCAGTTCTTC. The V and J genes are TRBV5-5 and TRBJ2-1; D is unclear. CDR1 is SGHKS, CDR2 YYEKEE, per germline (reference sequence). The CDR3 spans 14 residues. The V gene lost 4 bases and the J gene lost 4 bases, with 12 bases spanning the gap.

The chain combines TRBV5-6 with TRBJ2-2; 7 bases are a match to TRBD1. The CDR3 length is 16 residues. Germline CDR1 reads SGHDT; CDR2 reads YYEEEE. The ends lost 3 bases at V and 2 bases at J; junction bases unmatched: 7. The CDR3 bases are TGTGCCAGCAGCTGGCTCGGGACAGATAACACCGGGGAGCTGTTTTTT. Its protein is CASSWLGTDNTGELFF.

Here the CDR3 reads CATAGLAYNEQFF. CDR3 in DNA: TGTGCCACCGCGGGACTAGCCTACAATGAGCAGTTCTTC. The rearrangement joins TRBV19 to TRBJ2-1; 8 positions match TRBD2. The CDR3 consists of 13 residues. Germline V gene sequence: CDR1 LNHDA, CDR2 SQIVND (reference sequence). V shed 10 bases, J shed 2 bases, and the junction held 4 bases outside the gene matches. The whole variable domain, remainder taken from reference TRBV19 and TRBJ2-1, is DGGITQSPKYLFRKEGQNVTLSCEQNLNHDAMYWYRQDPGQGLRLIYYSQIVNDFQKGDIAEGYSVSREKKESFPLTVTSAQKNPTAFYLCATAGLAYNEQFFGPGTRLTVL.

This clone was seen a handful of times. The chain uses TRBV28 and TRBJ2-3, with TRBD1 matching over 9 bases. Germline V lookup: CDR1 MDHEN, CDR2 SYDVKM. J was trimmed by 3 bases and V by 3 bases; bases with no gene match: 10. The CDR3 consists of 17 residues. The CDR3 bases are TGTGCCAGCAGTTTTCCCCGGGACAGGGCATTAACAGATACGCAGTATTTT. This translates into CASSFPRDRALTDTQYF.

The genes are TRBV5-4 and TRBJ1-1, with D hard to call. This CDR3 is 13 amino acids long. From germline, CDR1 is SGHNT and CDR2 YYREEE (reference sequence). Trimming stripped 4 bases from V and 2 bases from J, with 9 bases between. The CDR3 loop reads CASSMTGNTEAFF. The CDR3 nucleotides read TGTGCCAGCAGCATGACGGGAAACACTGAAGCTTTCTTT. Supplemented by reference TRBV5-4 and TRBJ1-1, the full variable domain reads ETGVTQSPTHLIKTRGQQVTLRCSSQSGHNTVSWYQQALGQGPQFIFQYYREEENGRGNFPPRFSGLQFPNYSSELNVNALELDDSALYLCASSMTGNTEAFFGQGTRLTVV.

The CDR3 DNA reads as TGTGCCAGTAGTATAGGGGGAGGGGGAGATCTCACAGATACGCAGTATTTT. This gives the protein CASSIGGGGDLTDTQYF. This rearrangement joins TRBV19 to TRBJ2-3; the D gene is possibly TRBD2 (7 bases). The CDR3 has 17 amino acids. Germline CDR1 LNHDA, CDR2 SQIVND (reference sequence). V gave up 1 base and J gave up 2 bases, with 16 bases separating them. Complete variable domain (other parts from reference TRBV19 and TRBJ2-3): DGGITQSPKYLFRKEGQNVTLSCEQNLNHDAMYWYRQDPGQGLRLIYYSQIVNDFQKGDIAEGYSVSREKKESFPLTVTSAQKNPTAFYLCASSIGGGGDLTDTQYFGPGTRLTVL.

This clone was seen more than once but under ten times. The V call is TRBV28, the J call TRBJ2-4, with TRBD2 matching 7 bases. The CDR3 covers 16 residues. V was clipped by 5 bases and J by 0 bases; unmatched bases: 7. The germline CDR1 and CDR2 sequences are MDHEN and SYDVKM. The CDR3 sequence is CASSRLALVAKNIQYF. The CDR3 DNA is TGTGCCAGCAGTCGACTAGCACTAGTAGCCAAAAACATTCAGTACTTC.

The genes are TRBV19 and TRBJ2-1; D is unresolved. Germline lookup yields CDR1 LNHDA and CDR2 SQIVND (reference sequence). Between the trimmed V and J ends, which lost 6 bases and 3 bases, there was a span of 3 bases. This CDR3 has 11 amino acids. The CDR3 DNA is TGTGCCAGTAGCAACTACAATGAGCAGTTCTTC. Translating it yields CASSNYNEQFF.

This clone was observed many times. The chain combines TRBV5-4 with TRBJ2-7; TRBD2 matches 7 bases. This CDR3 spans 13 amino acids. V was pared by 4 bases and J by 7 bases, with 8 bases of the junction left unmatched. The germline gives CDR1 SGHNT, CDR2 YYREEE (reference sequence). For the CDR3, the DNA is TGTGCCAGCAGCACTCTACAAGCGGGAGAGCAGTACTTC. This codes for CASSTLQAGEQYF.

A note on this clone: Other DNA sequences within the sample encode an identical CDR3. The chain employs TRBV5-6 and TRBJ2-5; 7 bases align to TRBD1. CDR3 size: 17 residues. V shed 3 bases, J shed 4 bases, and the junction held 15 bases outside the gene matches. Per the germline V gene, CDR1 is SGHDT and CDR2 is YYEEEE. The CDR3, as DNA: TGTGCCAGCAGCTCCTACGGGACAGCACGGTCAAGAGAGACCCAGTACTTC. As protein: CASSSYGTARSRETQYF.

The chain recombines TRBV11-3 with TRBJ1-1; D call uncertain. The CDR3 sequence is 13 residues long. Looked up from germline, CDR1 is SGHNT and CDR2 is YENEEA. Between the trimmed V and J ends, which lost 0 bases and 8 bases, there was a span of 10 bases. The DNA for the CDR3 is TGTGCCAGCAGCTTAGAGAGTGGAGGGGAAGCTTTCTTT. This encodes CASSLESGGEAFF.

This clone has a handful of counts. The chain carries TRBV2 and TRBJ2-1; D remains ambiguous. The CDR3 length is 12 residues. From germline, CDR1 is SNHLY and CDR2 FYNNEI. Between the trimmed V and J ends, which lost 4 bases and 5 bases, there was a span of 6 bases. CDR3 protein: CASSAPHNEQFF. CDR3 nucleotides: TGTGCCAGCAGTGCCCCTCACAATGAGCAGTTCTTC.

This chain connects TRBV5-1 to TRBJ1-1; D might be TRBD1 (5 bases). This CDR3 is 13 amino acids long. Germline V lookup: CDR1 SGHRS, CDR2 YFSETQ. Trimming took off 7 bases at V and 0 bases at J, with 10 bases between the two ends. The CDR3 DNA follows: TGCGCCAGCTCGGCAGGGATGAACACTGAAGCTTTCTTT. It yields the protein CASSAGMNTEAFF.

The rearrangement uses TRBV7-2 and TRBJ2-3; 7 nucleotides line up with TRBD2. The V gene's germline CDR1 is SGHTA and CDR2 FQGNSA. The junction had 5 bases not matched to a gene; V was cut back by 5 bases and J by 0 bases. The CDR3 has 15 amino acids. CDR3 DNA: TGTGCCAGCAGCGCCAGCGGGGAAAGCACAGATACGCAGTATTTT. As protein: CASSASGESTDTQYF.

The chain is built from TRBV6-1 and TRBJ2-3; D possibly corresponds to TRBD2 (5 bases). Germline CDR1 MNHNS, CDR2 SASEGT. The CDR3 loop spans 13 amino acids. V was cut by 7 bases and J by 6 bases, with 14 bases left in between. The CDR3 here is CASTKAASDTQYF. CDR3 nucleotides: TGTGCCAGCACCAAAGCGGCCTCGGATACGCAGTATTTT.

V and J are TRBV5-1 and TRBJ1-1; the match to TRBD1 covers 7 bases. The junction had 7 bases not matched to a gene; V was cut back by 5 bases and J by 6 bases. The germline V gene has CDR1 SGHRS and CDR2 YFSETQ. The CDR3 is 13 amino acids. The CDR3, as DNA: TGCGCCAGCAGTCGCGAGGGGGCATCTGAAGCTTTCTTT. Its protein product is CASSREGASEAFF.

The chain joins TRBV2 to TRBJ2-5; no clear D gene. This CDR3 comprises 12 residues. Germline-derived CDR1 and CDR2 are SNHLY and FYNNEI. V lost 6 bases to trimming and J lost 11 bases, with 16 bases between them. The DNA for the CDR3 is TGTGCCAGCAGGCCGGGCCCCTGGTTACAGTACTTC. Protein product: CASRPGPWLQYF.

Many counts were recorded for this clone. The gene calls are TRBV7-2 and TRBJ2-7; D gene uncertain. Germline-derived CDR1 and CDR2 are SGHTA and FQGNSA. This CDR3 comprises 11 residues. Trimming cost V 4 bases and J 9 bases, with 10 bases left between them. CDR3 coding DNA: TGTGCCAGCAGCTCGGTGGACCGGCAGTACTTC. Protein sequence: CASSSVDRQYF. Together with reference TRBV7-2 and TRBJ2-7, the CDR3 gives the full variable domain: GAGVSQSPSNKVTEKGKDVELRCDPISGHTALYWYRQSLGQGLEFLIYFQGNSAPDKSGLPSDRFSAERTGGSVSTLTIQRTQQEDSAVYLCASSSVDRQYFGPGTRLTVT.